This T cell receptor (beta chain) originates from a study of cytomegalovirus exposure and HLA in healthy donors (dated by TCRdb to 2017 to 2019). Describing the broader study: An earlier analysis of approximately 550 of the donors reported 250 to 300 Gb of sequence data and some 120 million unique TCR beta sequences from roughly 180 million T cells. HLA typing covered class I and class II loci at four-digit resolution. Every discovery cohort repertoire had been produced on one sequencing platform. To predict cytomegalovirus infection status, the study combined high-throughput TCR immunosequencing, statistical association of individual TCRs with disease status, and machine learning. Among 300 to 450 genotyped donors of the cohort, an average of roughly 240,000 unique TCR beta nucleotide sequences were sequenced per donor, around 20% of them non-productive. Roughly five DR-DQ haplotypes were handled as single units for association and clustering, since linkage in the cohort was strong. The genetic ancestry cluster associated with self-reported Caucasian donors included 80% to 90% of the approximately 400 genotyped donors. A later genetic analysis took genome-wide SNP genotypes for about 65% of the 666 donors and used that subset as a discovery cohort. The study aimed to test whether signatures of past pathogen exposure could be identified by cataloging public T cell receptors. The number of donors typed differed by locus, with 629-630 for A, B, C, DRB1 and DQB1, roughly 520 for DQA1, 606 for DPA1, and around 460 for DPB1. An earlier analysis of some 500 of the donors applied high-throughput TCR beta sequencing to assess whether each TCR beta V gene segment acted as functional or pseudogenic. Along with the roughly 610-subject first cohort, a separate validation cohort of more than 90 different subjects was used. In a later analysis, previously published TCR beta repertoires from 600 to 850 donors were re-analyzed and high-resolution HLA genotyping was added so that TCR occurrence patterns could be studied. An early release that covered about 600 HLA-typed donors contained about 300 gigabases of sequencing data and 70 million to 100 million unique TCR sequences. Donor age, sex, ethnicity and CMV serostatus were compiled alongside the repertoire data. The later analysis used no new phenotypic data to find candidate immune exposures, relying instead on TCR beta sequences and their occurrence across donors. Using immunosequencing, the study profiled T cell repertoires from about 650 subjects and related those repertoires to cytomegalovirus serostatus. Beyond this particular receptor, the publication reports: Correlated functional status among segregating V segments might be attributable to linkage disequilibrium, but an unknown experimental factor could not be ruled out. CMV serostatus was the only immune exposure information available for the cohort. The authors suggested that the approach could potentially be generalized to other disease states and immunological phenotypes. Strong co-occurrence of HLA alleles, especially DR and DQ, made assigning TCR associations to individual alleles difficult. An earlier analysis of approximately 500 of the donors showed that most TCR beta V segments appeared in productive rearrangements either about 87% or about 30% of the time, which broadly matched IMGT annotations. A later analysis associated around 16,000 TCR beta sequences with specific HLA alleles at a false discovery rate of 0.05. Because HLA typing was unavailable for some donors at each locus, only the typed subset was used in association tests. A group of highly shared sequence variants was considered likely to be a technical artifact of the sequencing pipeline. In a later analysis, most CMV-associated TCR beta chains were found to appear HLA-restricted, with HLA associations seemingly driven largely by CMV exposure. Compared with equally common non-associated chains, HLA-associated TCR beta chains in a later analysis were more clonally expanded and had lower generation probabilities. Some IMGT-functional V segments, including TRBV6-2 and TRBV6-3, could not be told apart with the 87-base-pair reads, so those segments were excluded. A total of around 150 TCR beta chains were listed by the study as associated with cytomegalovirus. According to a later genetic analysis, donors in an Asian-associated ancestry cluster had fewer N-insertions in productive TCRs than the approximately 670-donor mean. The earlier analysis of some 560 of the donors excluded 15 to 20 rarely observed V segments, including chromosome 9 orphons, because counts were too low. In a later analysis, the rate of TCR association differed among HLA loci, with DRB1 alleles having the most associated TCRs and HLA-C alleles having the fewest. Most TCR sequences were observed very rarely across donors, whereas some public TCRs were present in many individuals. The cohort was sequenced for TCR beta chains only, and without alpha or paired-chain data the features that could be detected were limited. A few of the identified cytomegalovirus-associated TCR beta chains were confirmed in vitro to be specific for cytomegalovirus antigens. Several of the top co-occurrence clusters appeared to be linked to parvovirus B19, influenza, CMV and Epstein-Barr virus, according to a later analysis. Cytomegalovirus status was reported to be diagnosed by the classifier with high specificity and sensitivity in both the original and validation cohorts. Sequencing depth was assumed to be roughly uniform across donors in the presence/absence analyses, though that assumption may not hold. A further reported finding was that TCR beta sequences accurately predicted the HLA-A and HLA-B alleles for most subjects in the first cohort. V-gene and J-gene trimming of TCR beta chains was associated with a missense DCLRE1C variant in a later genetic analysis, and the association was replicated in an independent cohort.

Libraries were constructed by the immunoSEQ multiplex PCR assay. For the multiplex PCR, a mixture combining 60 forward primers for TCR Vbeta segments and 13 reverse primers for TCR Jbeta segments was used. A multiplex PCR assay on genomic DNA amplified the CDR3 region of rearranged TCR beta genes. On the Illumina HiSeq System, the amplified TCR beta libraries were sequenced as 87-base-pair reads. Per the original workflow: In a later analysis, some 80 million unique TCR beta chains were counted across the 500 to 850 repertoires, and roughly 11 million of these chains were shared by at least two donors. Raw reads were error-corrected and collapsed into unique sequences by a nearest-neighbor algorithm in which closely related sequences were merged to remove PCR and sequencing errors. To assign V, D and J gene segments, CDR3 sequences were aligned to IMGT reference sequences. For a sequence to be retained, a match of at least six nucleotides was required to both a V gene segment and a J gene segment. Rearrangements were classified as productive when the CDR3 lacked stop codons and remained in frame with V and J, and all other rearrangements were classified as non-productive. Following IMGT convention, CDR3 was defined as the stretch from the second conserved V-encoded cysteine to the conserved J-encoded phenylalanine. The earlier analysis of 500 to 750 of the donors excluded any sequence lacking an unambiguous match to a single V gene segment. An earlier analysis of under 750 of the donors called V segments functional above 56.7% productive rearrangements and segregating when the between-donor standard deviation exceeded 5%. To diagnose cytomegalovirus status from the catalog of TCR beta chain sequences, a statistical classification framework was built. In a later analysis, TCR nucleotide sequences were compared against IMGT/GENE-DB human TR gene sequences so that V and J genes could be assigned. Using the TCRdist pipeline, a later analysis assigned CDR3 sequences along with most-parsimonious VDJ recombination scenarios. In a later analysis, every TCR beta chain was defined by the combination of its CDR3 amino acid sequence and its V-gene family, and reads without a unique V-gene family were dropped. To address suspected cross-contamination and a sequencing artifact, a later analysis removed approximately 590 highly shared, low-generation-probability nucleotide sequences. For each public chain, a later analysis derived a clonal expansion index from normalized ranks of inferred template counts within each repertoire. In a later analysis, generation probabilities were computed with a VDJ recombination model fitted to out-of-frame rearrangements, and the resulting probabilities were checked against IGoR. In a later analysis, TCR-TCR, TCR-HLA and TCR-CMV co-occurrence was scored with hypergeometric tests, and a repertoire-size bias correction was applied to TCR pairs. A later analysis estimated false discovery rates by permuting HLA or CMV assignments 20 times. In a later analysis, co-occurring TCRs were grouped using DBSCAN, and TCRdist sequence similarity was added for clustering within HLA-allele-positive subsets. Repertoires with fewer than 30,000 or more than 120,000 public chains were left out of co-occurrence clustering, as were about 5 repertoires with anomalous nucleotide sharing. TCRdb took over this immuneACCESS table, retaining in-frame rearrangements with V and J assigned. Such tables are incomplete; in checked studies, under half of the missing clones stem from an unresolved V gene, and the remainder is unexplained. V, J and clone size are those of that table, while D and trimming were read from the DNA. This sample has around 130,000 clones in its table, and less than 85% of those were observed once. Over 2% of the sample is taken by the ten largest.

The cohort consisted of 600 to 700 healthy bone marrow donors. At the time of sampling, all cohort members were nominally healthy, though unrecorded immune exposures were likely present. The donor was CMV seropositive and belonged to the group of more than 250 seropositive cohort members. A peripheral blood sample was collected from each donor, and TCR beta sequencing was performed on peripheral blood mononuclear cells. Genomic DNA extraction from the blood cell samples was performed with the Qiagen DNeasy Blood Extraction Kit. Of note for this clone: No antigen is known for it. Base qualities are missing; no much larger clone stands one base away.

The junction shows trimming of 0 bases on V and 0 bases on J, plus 6 bases between the germline ends. The CDR3 runs 14 residues from the cysteine to the phenylalanine. Only the CDR3 region is kept as DNA, spanning 42 bases read in frame from base 1. The CDR1 and CDR2 encoded by the germline V gene are SGDLS and YYNGEE. The receptor comes from a woman aged 40 to 50 in good health and CMV-seropositive. The rearranged chain carries TRBV9 and TRBJ1-1; the D gene identity is not certain. Sequencing used PBMCs. The nucleotides are TGTGCCAGCAGCGTAGCTACCATGAACACTGAAGCTTTCTTT. It translates as CASSVATMNTEAFF.